A single sample is the source of the 3 T cell receptor beta chains below, sequenced in a study of beta chain features in type 1 diabetes. The isolated RNA, all of it, was reverse transcribed, so expressed TCRB transcripts were what got sequenced. Only in-frame clones appear in the TCRdb table, and some are missing; sequencing was by immunoSEQ multiplex PCR. The data hold about 52,000 clones, with 35% to 50% observed a single time. General study results and limits: In all four CD4+ subsets, TCRB CDR3 length was significantly, moderately reduced in type 1 diabetes.

These receptors' antigens are unknown. What was sequenced was Tregs from blood. Receptors were obtained from a young man with type 1 diabetes.

The genes are TRBV7-6 and TRBJ2-3; 8 bases align to TRBD1. CDR1 and CDR2 from the germline V gene are SGHVS and FNYEAQ. J gave up 3 bases and V 5 bases, and 10 bases lay outside the gene matches. The CDR3 is 16 residues long. The CDR3 region has the DNA TGTGCCAGCAGCGAAAGACAGGGGATGGAAACAGATACGCAGTATTTT. Translated, it gives CASSERQGMETDTQYF.

In its sample, this clone was seen a few times. The chain employs TRBV28 and TRBJ1-1; D uncertain. Germline V gene sequence: CDR1 MDHEN, CDR2 SYDVKM. CDR3 length equals 16 residues. Trimming stripped 2 bases from V and 3 bases from J, with 16 bases between. CDR3 sequence (DNA): TGTGCCAGCAGTTTAAGTGAATCACTCTCGGACACTGAAGCTTTCTTT. It codes for CASSLSESLSDTEAFF.

The chain carries TRBV11-1 and TRBJ2-2; 13 bases align to TRBD2. Germline V lookup: CDR1 SGHAT, CDR2 FQDESV (reference sequence). The junction had 5 bases not matched to a gene; V was cut back by 3 bases and J by 4 bases. The CDR3 consists of 17 residues. CDR3 in DNA: TGTGCCAGCAGCTTTGAGGGACTAGCGGGATTCACCGGGGAGCTGTTTTTT. Protein sequence: CASSFEGLAGFTGELFF.